These T cell receptor beta chains were read from a single sample in a study of cytomegalovirus exposure and HLA in healthy donors. Libraries were prepared by immunoSEQ multiplex PCR; TCRdb keeps only in-frame clonotypes and omits some of them. The data contain about 160,000 clones, 85% of them singletons. The sample was PBMCs. All receptors derive from a boy aged 2-15 years in good health and CMV-seronegative. The CDR3 runs from the conserved cysteine through the conserved F or W. Each record gives: V gene, clone size, J gene, D gene, CDR3 protein, CDR3 DNA. A D gene is named only where the DNA matches it firmly. Expanded clones are given a class, and other clones once, few, many or no size at all.

>TRBV29-1|.|TRBJ2-1|TRBD2
CSVAERGSYNEQFF
TGCAGCGTCGCCGAGCGGGGCTCCTACAATGAGCAGTTCTTC
>TRBV5-4|once|TRBJ1-3|TRBD1
CASSLGRGLGNTIYF
TGTGCCAGCAGCTTGGGCAGGGGGCTTGGAAACACCATATATTTT
>TRBV28|.|TRBJ2-1|TRBD2
CASSLSMTSRYNEQFF
TGTGCCAGCAGTTTATCCATGACTAGCAGATACAATGAGCAGTTCTTC
>TRBV11-2|few|TRBJ2-1|TRBD1
CASSSGDRVYNEQFF
TGTGCCAGCAGCTCCGGGGACAGGGTATACAATGAGCAGTTCTTC
>TRBV11-2|.|TRBJ2-1|TRBD2
CASSSLAGTSALNEQFF
TGTGCCAGCAGCTCACTTGCCGGGACTAGCGCTTTGAATGAGCAGTTCTTC
>TRBV4-1|.|TRBJ2-3|TRBD2
CASSQDGTSGSTDTQYF
TGCGCCAGCAGCCAAGATGGTACTAGCGGGAGCACAGATACGCAGTATTTT
>TRBV7-7|.|TRBJ2-1|TRBD2
CASSKASGVSSYNEQFF
TGTGCCAGCAGCAAAGCTAGCGGGGTAAGCTCCTACAATGAGCAGTTCTTC
>TRBV27|.|TRBJ1-1|.
CASSLLTGLSPEAFF
TGTGCCAGCAGTTTATTGACAGGTTTGTCGCCTGAAGCTTTCTTT
>TRBV4-2|.|TRBJ2-3|.
CASSHPTASRSSTDTQYF
TGTGCCAGCAGCCACCCCACGGCTAGCAGATCTAGCACAGATACGCAGTATTTT
>TRBV10-3|.|TRBJ2-7|TRBD2
CAISTAGSKDPYEQYF
TGTGCCATCAGTACAGCGGGATCTAAAGATCCCTACGAGCAGTACTTC
>TRBV7-7|.|TRBJ2-5|.
CASSPSSGGGETQYF
TGTGCTAGCAGCCCCTCCTCGGGAGGGGGCGAGACCCAGTACTTC
>TRBV5-1|.|TRBJ2-1|TRBD1
CASSWTGGFKSYNEQFF
TGCGCCAGCAGCTGGACAGGGGGTTTCAAATCCTACAATGAGCAGTTCTTC
>TRBV2|.|TRBJ1-5|TRBD1
CASTPEGTANQPQHF
TGTGCCAGCACCCCGGAAGGGACAGCCAATCAGCCCCAGCATTTT
>TRBV5-1|.|TRBJ1-3|TRBD1
CASSSGTAASGNTIYF
TGCGCCAGCAGCTCGGGGACAGCCGCCTCTGGAAACACCATATATTTT
>TRBV7-9|.|TRBJ2-2|TRBD1
CASSLTGTGRSGELFF
TGTGCCAGCAGCCTAACCGGGACAGGGCGGTCCGGGGAGCTGTTTTTT
>TRBV27|.|TRBJ1-3|TRBD1
CASSTDRPSSGNTIYF
TGTGCCAGCAGTACGGACAGGCCGAGCTCTGGAAACACCATATATTTT
>TRBV28|.|TRBJ2-1|TRBD2
CASSYPLSGTSYNEQFF
TGTGCCAGCAGTTATCCCCTTAGCGGGACCTCCTACAATGAGCAGTTCTTC
>TRBV6-6|.|TRBJ1-6|TRBD1
CASSPTGGSSPLHF
TGTGCCAGCAGCCCTACAGGGGGAAGTTCACCCCTCCACTTT
>TRBV5-1|.|TRBJ2-5|.
CASSSTTGRLDETQYF
TGCGCCAGCAGCTCAACCACAGGGCGGCTTGACGAGACCCAGTACTTC
>TRBV6-4|.|TRBJ1-2|TRBD1
CASSRQGDYGYTF
TGTGCCAGCAGCAGACAGGGGGACTATGGCTACACCTTC
>TRBV29-1|.|TRBJ2-1|TRBD2
CSVDFYFRTSGPYSYNEQFF
TGCAGCGTTGACTTCTATTTCAGGACTAGCGGCCCTTACTCCTACAATGAGCAGTTCTTC
>TRBV6-4|.|TRBJ2-1|TRBD2
CASSDRAGGRGPQFF
TGTGCCAGCAGTGACCGGGCGGGCGGGAGGGGACCTCAATTCTTC
>TRBV5-8|.|TRBJ2-2|.
CASTRELSTGELFF
TGTGCCAGCACCCGGGAACTCTCAACGGGGGAGCTGTTTTTT
>TRBV28|.|TRBJ1-4|.
CASSFQGAGGEKLFF
TGTGCCAGCAGTTTCCAAGGTGCCGGAGGGGAAAAACTGTTTTTT
>TRBV30|.|TRBJ1-3|.
CAWNEEPSGNTIYF
TGTGCCTGGAACGAGGAACCCTCTGGAAACACCATATATTTT
>TRBV19|.|TRBJ1-2|TRBD1
CASSMRTGTNYGYTF
TGTGCCAGTAGTATGAGGACAGGGACTAACTATGGCTACACCTTC
>TRBV30|.|TRBJ2-3|.
CAWSRLAAVTDTQYF
TGTGCCTGGAGTCGGCTAGCCGCTGTCACAGATACGCAGTATTTT
>TRBV6-1|.|TRBJ2-7|TRBD2
CASSQAGFEQYF
TGTGCCAGCAGCCAAGCGGGGTTCGAGCAGTACTTC
>TRBV29-1|.|TRBJ2-5|TRBD2
CSVERAGTREETQYF
TGCAGCGTTGAGCGGGCCGGGACTAGAGAGGAGACCCAGTACTTC
>TRBV27|.|TRBJ2-4|TRBD1
CASSPDVTGVYIQYF
TGTGCCAGCAGTCCAGACGTGACAGGGGTATACATTCAGTACTTC
>TRBV4-1|.|TRBJ1-4|.
CASSQELQATNEKLFF
TGCGCCAGCAGCCAAGAATTACAAGCAACTAATGAAAAACTGTTTTTT
>TRBV4-1|few|TRBJ2-1|.
CASSQDTGKSSYNEQFF
TGCGCCAGCAGCCAAGATACAGGGAAAAGCTCCTACAATGAGCAGTTCTTC
>TRBV4-1|.|TRBJ2-7|.
CASSQAQGRPLSYEQYF
TGCGCCAGCAGCCAAGCCCAGGGGCGGCCCCTATCCTACGAGCAGTACTTC
>TRBV4-1|.|TRBJ1-6|.
CASSQEPGLYNSPLHF
TGCGCCAGCAGCCAAGAACCGGGACTCTATAATTCACCCCTCCACTTT
>TRBV5-1|once|TRBJ1-3|TRBD1
CASSRGQPGNTIYF
TGCGCCAGCAGCCGGGGACAGCCTGGAAACACCATATATTTT
>TRBV7-9|.|TRBJ1-6|.
CASSFRAGESPLHF
TGTGCCAGCAGCTTCAGGGCAGGGGAATCACCCCTCCACTTT
>TRBV7-9|.|TRBJ2-5|.
CASRQGQETQYF
TGTGCCAGCAGACAGGGCCAAGAGACCCAGTACTTC
>TRBV25-1|.|TRBJ1-1|TRBD1
CASFQGGNTEAFF
TGTGCCAGCTTTCAGGGGGGGAACACTGAAGCTTTCTTT
>TRBV5-6|.|TRBJ1-2|.
CASSPQECGYTF
TGTGCCAGCAGCCCACAGGAGTGTGGCTACACCTTC
>TRBV5-1|.|TRBJ1-1|.
CASTVSRQGGNTEAFF
TGCGCCAGCACCGTTTCCCGACAAGGGGGAAACACTGAAGCTTTCTTT
>TRBV5-1|once|TRBJ2-7|TRBD2
CASSTIAGGRNEQYF
TGCGCCAGCAGCACTATAGCGGGAGGGAGAAACGAGCAGTACTTC
>TRBV27|.|TRBJ2-4|.
CASSLANTNIQYF
TGTGCCAGCAGTTTAGCGAATACAAACATTCAGTACTTC
>TRBV7-6|few|TRBJ1-1|TRBD1
CASSLGFGQGAFEAFF
TGTGCCAGCAGCTTAGGGTTTGGACAGGGGGCCTTTGAAGCTTTCTTT
>TRBV5-6|.|TRBJ1-3|TRBD1
CASSLATGQGSGNTIYF
TGTGCCAGCAGCTTGGCGACGGGACAGGGGTCTGGAAACACCATATATTTT
>TRBV2|.|TRBJ1-1|.
CASTTPARKMNTEAFF
TGTGCCAGCACGACACCCGCACGTAAGATGAACACTGAAGCTTTCTTT
>TRBV11-3|once|TRBJ2-5|.
CASSLGQQETQYF
TGTGCCAGCAGCTTAGGCCAGCAAGAGACCCAGTACTTC
>TRBV28|few|TRBJ1-1|.
CASSDPENTEAFF
TGTGCCAGCAGCGATCCAGAGAACACTGAAGCTTTCTTT
>TRBV5-1|.|TRBJ2-7|.
CASSLGPGSYEQYF
TGCGCCAGCAGCTTGGGGCCAGGGTCCTACGAGCAGTACTTC
>TRBV27|.|TRBJ2-7|.
CASSSDSYEQYF
TGTGCCAGCAGTTCGGACAGTTACGAGCAGTACTTC
>TRBV2|.|TRBJ2-1|TRBD2
CATPGVPGGNEQFF
TGTGCCACCCCGGGTGTCCCGGGGGGTAATGAGCAGTTCTTC
>TRBV5-1|.|TRBJ2-7|TRBD1
CASSLAPGQGAYEQYF
TGCGCCAGCAGCTTGGCCCCGGGACAGGGGGCTTACGAGCAGTACTTC
>TRBV7-9|.|TRBJ1-2|TRBD1
CASSTGQGPTYGYTF
TGTGCCAGCAGCACGGGACAGGGGCCCACTTATGGCTACACCTTC
>TRBV27|.|TRBJ2-1|TRBD1
CASSPPGQGASEQFF
TGTGCCAGCAGTCCCCCGGGACAGGGGGCCAGTGAGCAGTTCTTC
>TRBV19|.|TRBJ1-5|TRBD1
CASSSGTGFNQPQHF
TGTGCCAGTAGTTCCGGGACAGGATTCAATCAGCCCCAGCATTTT
>TRBV7-9|.|TRBJ2-5|.
CASSAQGRAYQETQYF
TGTGCCAGCAGCGCCCAGGGGCGGGCGTACCAAGAGACCCAGTACTTC
>TRBV11-3|.|TRBJ2-1|.
CASSSTPTGPSNEQFF
TGTGCCAGCAGCTCCACCCCGACAGGTCCGAGCAATGAGCAGTTCTTC
>TRBV2|.|TRBJ2-5|TRBD1
CASSEGQGVETQYF
TGTGCCAGCAGTGAAGGGCAGGGGGTGGAGACCCAGTACTTC